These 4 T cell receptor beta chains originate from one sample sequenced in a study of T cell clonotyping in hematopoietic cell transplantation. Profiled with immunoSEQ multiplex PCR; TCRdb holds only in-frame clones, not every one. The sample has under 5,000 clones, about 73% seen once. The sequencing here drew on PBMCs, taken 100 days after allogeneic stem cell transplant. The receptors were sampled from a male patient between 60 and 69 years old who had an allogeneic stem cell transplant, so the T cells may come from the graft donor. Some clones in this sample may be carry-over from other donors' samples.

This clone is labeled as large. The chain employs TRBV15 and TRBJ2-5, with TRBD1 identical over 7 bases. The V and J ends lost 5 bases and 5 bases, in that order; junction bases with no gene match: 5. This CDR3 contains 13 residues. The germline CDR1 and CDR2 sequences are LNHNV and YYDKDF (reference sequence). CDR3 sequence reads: CATSFVTGETQYF. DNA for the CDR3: TGTGCCACCAGCTTCGTGACAGGGGAGACCCAGTACTTC.

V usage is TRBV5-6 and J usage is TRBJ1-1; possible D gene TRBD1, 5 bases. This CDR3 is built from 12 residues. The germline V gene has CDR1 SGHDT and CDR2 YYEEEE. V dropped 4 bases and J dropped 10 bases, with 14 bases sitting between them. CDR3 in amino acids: CASSGRQNRAFF. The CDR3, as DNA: TGTGCCAGCAGCGGTCGACAGAATAGAGCTTTCTTT.

CDR3 bases: TGTGCCAGCAGCTTAATAGGGACAGGGGGCGCTGGGGCCAACGTCCTGACTTTC. This encodes CASSLIGTGGAGANVLTF. The chain recombines TRBV9 with TRBJ2-6; 12 bases agree with TRBD1. The germline V gene encodes CDR1 SGDLS and CDR2 YYNGEE. V lost 4 bases, J lost 2 bases, and 7 bases stayed unmatched. The CDR3 covers 18 residues.

CDR3 residues: CASSPLWGELNTGELFF. CDR3 nucleotide sequence: TGTGCCAGTAGTCCCTTATGGGGGGAGTTAAACACCGGGGAGCTGTTTTTT. The chain has TRBV19 and TRBJ2-2; D may be TRBD2 (6 bases). Trimming cost V 5 bases and J 2 bases, with 18 bases left between them. The CDR3 has 17 amino acids. From germline, CDR1 is LNHDA and CDR2 SQIVND (reference sequence).